The sample holds one count of the clone carrying this T cell receptor (beta chain). The table came from immunoSEQ multiplex PCR; TCRdb's copy has only in-frame clones and leaves some out. Of about 96,000 clones in the sample, roughly four fifths were seen once. Germline CDR1 is GTSNPN and CDR2 is SVGIG (reference sequence). This CDR3 region has 15 residues. V was trimmed by 3 bases and J by 6 bases, leaving 20 bases between them. These data belong to a study of OX40 agonist ivuxolimab in advanced cancers. This clonotype was obtained from an adult with an advanced solid tumor such as melanoma, head and neck, liver or kidney cancer. V gene TRBV30 combines with J gene TRBJ1-2; D is undetermined. Here the sequenced sample was CD4+ or CD8+ T cells sorted from blood, taken in a trial of the OX40 agonist ivuxolimab. The CDR3 region is CAWSPLPTASDGYTF. The CDR3 region has the DNA TGTGCCTGGAGCCCACTCCCTACAGCGAGCGATGGCTACACCTTC.